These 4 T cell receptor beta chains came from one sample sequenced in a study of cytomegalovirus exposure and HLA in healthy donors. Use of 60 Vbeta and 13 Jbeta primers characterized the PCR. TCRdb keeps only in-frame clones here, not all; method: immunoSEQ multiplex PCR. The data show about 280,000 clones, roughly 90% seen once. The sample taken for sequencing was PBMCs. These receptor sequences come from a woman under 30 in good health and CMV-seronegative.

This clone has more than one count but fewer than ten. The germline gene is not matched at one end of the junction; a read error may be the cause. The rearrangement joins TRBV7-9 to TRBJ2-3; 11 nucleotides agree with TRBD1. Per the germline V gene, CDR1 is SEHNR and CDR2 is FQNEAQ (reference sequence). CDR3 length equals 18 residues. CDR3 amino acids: CSSSPSGQGALSTDTQYF. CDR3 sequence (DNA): TGTTCCAGCAGCCCGTCAGGACAGGGGGCGTTAAGCACAGATACGCAGTATTTT.

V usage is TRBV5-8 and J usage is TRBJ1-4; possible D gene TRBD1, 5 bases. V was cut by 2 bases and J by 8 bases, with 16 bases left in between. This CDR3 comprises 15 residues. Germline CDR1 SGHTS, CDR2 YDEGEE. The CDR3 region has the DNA TGTGCCAGCAGCTTCGTGTGGGGCGCTAGGGAAAAACTGTTTTTT. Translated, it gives CASSFVWGAREKLFF. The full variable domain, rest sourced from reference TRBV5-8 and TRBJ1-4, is EAGVTQSPTHLIKTRGQQATLRCSPISGHTSVYWYQQALGLGLQFLLWYDEGEERNRGNFPPRFSGRQFPNYSSELNVNALELEDSALYLCASSFVWGAREKLFFGSGTQLSVL.

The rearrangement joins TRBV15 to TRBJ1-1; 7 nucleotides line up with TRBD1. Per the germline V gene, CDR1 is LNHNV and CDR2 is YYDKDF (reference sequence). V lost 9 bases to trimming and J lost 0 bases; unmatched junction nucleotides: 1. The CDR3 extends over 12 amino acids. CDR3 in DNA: TGTGCCACGGGACAGCTGAACACTGAAGCTTTCTTT. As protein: CATGQLNTEAFF.

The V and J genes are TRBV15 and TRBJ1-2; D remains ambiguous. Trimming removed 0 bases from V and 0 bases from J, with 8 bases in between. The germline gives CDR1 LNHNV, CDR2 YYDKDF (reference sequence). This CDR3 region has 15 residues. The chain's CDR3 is CATSRETSTNYGYTF. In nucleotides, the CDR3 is TGTGCCACCAGCAGAGAAACAAGTACTAACTATGGCTACACCTTC.